This TCR beta chain was observed in a study of blood T cells in healthy people across ages. At the level of the study: Template switching retrieved approximately one barcoded beta molecule for each two T cells.

Trimming took off 1 base at V and 6 bases at J, with 10 bases between the two ends. CDR1 and CDR2 from the germline V gene are MGHDK and SYGVNS. This CDR3 region has 13 residues. This clonotype turned up a few times. Antigen specificity is unknown. A second PCR, run for about 7 to 11 cycles, used a sample-barcoded 5' primer plus a J-beta primer mix. Tags on each cDNA molecule came from a template-switch adaptor with 12 random nucleotides. TCRdb re-called the 5' RACE reads through MiXCR, storing one row per CDR3 protein. The data contain some 900,000 distinct CDR3 sequences, about 44% of them singletons. Findings and caveats of the study: There was a strong correlation between TCR beta diversity and naive T cell percentage.

Sequenced sample: blood. The source is a young man in good health. The V gene is TRBV25-1, the J gene TRBJ2-7; D not resolved. Here the CDR3 DNA reads TGTGCCAGCAGTGAATTCGCTATGGGCGAGCAGTACTTC. Residues: CASSEFAMGEQYF.